The 12 T cell receptor beta chains reported below all come from one sample, sequenced in a study of blood T cell repertoires in COVID-19 (dated by TCRdb to the early 2020s). Library preparation employed the immunoSEQ multiplex PCR assay. Not all clones reach the TCRdb copy of this immuneACCESS table, which keeps in-frame sequences only. Checked studies attribute under half of the gap to unresolved V genes and leave the rest unexplained. The sample contains fewer than 100,000 clones, approximately 86% of them found a single time. The ten biggest clones cover 10% of the sample. Sequenced material: peripheral blood. The receptors were sampled from a man over 45 with acute or convalescent COVID-19.

This chain connects TRBV14 to TRBJ2-7; D is perhaps TRBD2 (5 bases). Trimming removed 0 bases at V and 2 bases at J, with 29 bases between. Germline V CDR1 and CDR2: SGHDN, FVKESK. The CDR3 length is 21 residues. CDR3 in DNA: TGTGCCAGCAGCCAAGAGTGGAGAGCCAAGACCGGGATCTCGAACACCTACGAGCAGTACTTC. This gives the protein CASSQEWRAKTGISNTYEQYF.

The gene calls are TRBV5-8 and TRBJ1-1, with TRBD1 matching 9 bases. V trimming: 4 bases; J trimming: 3 bases; junction bases outside the gene matches: 10. CDR1 is SGHTS, CDR2 YDEGEE, per germline. This CDR3 has 16 residues. The CDR3 sequence: CASSQDRGGVYTEAFF. The DNA of the CDR3 is TGTGCCAGCAGCCAGGACAGGGGTGGGGTGTACACTGAAGCTTTCTTT.

The V call is TRBV6-1, the J call TRBJ1-6; D remains ambiguous. Per germline, CDR1 MNHNS and CDR2 SASEGT. This CDR3 region has 15 residues. V dropped 2 bases and J dropped 7 bases, with 12 bases sitting between them. The CDR3 DNA sequence: TGTGCCAGCAGTGAAACGGGGATTCAGAATTCACCCCTCCACTTT. This gives the protein CASSETGIQNSPLHF.

This clone has more than one count but fewer than ten. The chain carries TRBV2 and TRBJ2-1, with D uncertain. V lost 0 bases, J lost 8 bases, and 8 bases lay in between. This CDR3 spans 13 amino acids. CDR1 and CDR2 (germline): SNHLY, FYNNEI. The CDR3 coding sequence is TGTGCCAGCAGTGAAGCAGAGCGAGATGAGCAGTTCTTC. Protein: CASSEAERDEQFF.

The chain carries TRBV27 and TRBJ2-7; D remains ambiguous. Trimming left V 6 bases short and J 2 bases short, with 14 bases between. The CDR3 has 14 amino acids. Germline V CDR1 and CDR2: MNHEY, SMNVEV (reference sequence). The CDR3 nucleotides read TGTGCCAGCAGCCTCACTGAGCGTACCTACGAGCAGTACTTC. It translates to CASSLTERTYEQYF.

As regards this clone: The junction does not match germline at one end; this may be a read error. DNA for the CDR3: TGTGCCAGCAGTACAACAGGGGGAGCGATCTTC. Protein: CASSTTGGAIF. This chain connects TRBV6-2 or TRBV6-3 to TRBJ2-7; 8 bases map to TRBD1. Germline assignment: CDR1 MNHEY and CDR2 SVGEGT. The CDR3 sequence is 11 residues long.

As DNA, the CDR3 is TGTGCCAGCAGCCAAGTTAGTCTGGATAGCGAGGGTTCAGATACGCAGTATTTT. The encoded protein is CASSQVSLDSEGSDTQYF. The chain uses TRBV3-1 (or the pseudogene TRBV3-2) and TRBJ2-3; tentative D call: TRBD2 (5 bases). This CDR3 comprises 18 residues. CDR1 LGHDT and CDR2 YNNKEL come from the germline V gene (reference sequence). The ends were cut back, 1 base at V and 4 bases at J, with 21 bases in the middle.

The chain employs TRBV4-1 and TRBJ2-7, with D perhaps TRBD2 (6 bases). V was clipped by 1 base and J by 0 bases, with 10 bases between them. Germline V gives CDR1 MGHRA, CDR2 YSYEKL. This CDR3 has 15 amino acids. The CDR3 reads CASSQGDGSSYEQYF. CDR3 coding DNA: TGCGCCAGCAGCCAAGGGGACGGGAGCTCCTACGAGCAGTACTTC.

There are a few counts of this clone. The rearrangement uses TRBV25-1 and TRBJ1-5; 8 bases are a match to TRBD1. Germline lookup yields CDR1 MGHDK and CDR2 SYGVNS. The CDR3 runs 13 residues. The trim removed 4 bases at V and 5 bases at J, leaving 1 base unmatched. The chain's CDR3 is CASSGTGYQPQHF. CDR3 bases: TGTGCCAGCAGTGGGACAGGGTATCAGCCCCAGCATTTT.

The V gene is TRBV30, the J gene TRBJ2-7; 8 bases fit TRBD1. Losses at the gene ends were 0 bases for V and 3 bases for J; bases not matched to a gene: 4. This CDR3 region has 14 residues. CDR1 GTSNPN and CDR2 SVGIG come from the germline V gene (reference sequence). DNA for the CDR3: TGTGCCTGGAGTGTAGCACAGGGGGTCTACGAGCAGTACTTC. Residues: CAWSVAQGVYEQYF.

The chain couples TRBV7-2 to TRBJ2-3, with D possibly TRBD2 on 6 matching bases. Deletions cut 4 bases from V and 2 bases from J, with 13 bases between. The CDR3 runs to 15 residues. Germline V gene sequence: CDR1 SGHTA, CDR2 FQGNSA. CDR3 coding DNA: TGTGCCAGCAGCTGGGGCGGGGAGGCCACAGATACGCAGTATTTT. Amino acid sequence: CASSWGGEATDTQYF.

V and J are TRBV21-1 and TRBJ1-6; the table gives TRBD1 as D, unverified against the DNA. TRBV21-1 is reported as a pseudogene. The CDR3 sequence is 15 residues long. CDR3: CASSKAKGANSPLHF. In nucleotides, the CDR3 is TGTGCCAGCAGCAAAGCCAAGGGGGCCAATTCACCCCTCCACTTT.